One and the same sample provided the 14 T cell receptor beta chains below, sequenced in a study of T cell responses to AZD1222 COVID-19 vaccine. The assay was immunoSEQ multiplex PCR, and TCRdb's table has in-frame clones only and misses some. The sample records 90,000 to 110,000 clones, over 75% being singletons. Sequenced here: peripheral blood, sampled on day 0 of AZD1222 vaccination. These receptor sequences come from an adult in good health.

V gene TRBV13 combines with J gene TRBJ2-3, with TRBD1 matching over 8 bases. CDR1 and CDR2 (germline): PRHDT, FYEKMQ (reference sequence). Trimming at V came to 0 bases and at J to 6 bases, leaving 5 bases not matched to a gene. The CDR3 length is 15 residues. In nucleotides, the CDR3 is TGTGCCAGCAGCTTAGGCAGGGGGCTGGGTGATACGCAGTATTTT. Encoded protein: CASSLGRGLGDTQYF.

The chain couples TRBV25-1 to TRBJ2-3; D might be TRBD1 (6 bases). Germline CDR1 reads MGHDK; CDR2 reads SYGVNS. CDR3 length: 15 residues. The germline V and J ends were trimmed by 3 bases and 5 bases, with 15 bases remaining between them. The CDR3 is CASSDPTGPGDTQYF. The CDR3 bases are TGTGCCAGCAGTGACCCGACAGGCCCGGGAGATACGCAGTATTTT.

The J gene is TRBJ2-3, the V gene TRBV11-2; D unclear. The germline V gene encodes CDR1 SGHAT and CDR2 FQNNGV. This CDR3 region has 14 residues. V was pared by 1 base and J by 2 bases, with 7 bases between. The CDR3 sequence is CASSLARYTDTQYF. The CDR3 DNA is TGTGCCAGCAGCTTAGCGCGGTACACAGATACGCAGTATTTT.

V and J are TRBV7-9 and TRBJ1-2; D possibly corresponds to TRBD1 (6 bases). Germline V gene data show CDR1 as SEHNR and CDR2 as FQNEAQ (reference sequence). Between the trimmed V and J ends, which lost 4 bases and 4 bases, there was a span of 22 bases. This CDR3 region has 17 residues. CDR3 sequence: CASSSARHLQGGYGYTF. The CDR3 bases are TGTGCCAGCAGCTCCGCCCGACATCTCCAAGGGGGCTATGGCTACACCTTC.

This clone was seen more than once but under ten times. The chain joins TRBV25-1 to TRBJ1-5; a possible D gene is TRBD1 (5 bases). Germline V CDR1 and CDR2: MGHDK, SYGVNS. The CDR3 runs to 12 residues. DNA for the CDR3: TGTGTCGAAATCACGGGGGTACAGCCCCAGCATTTT. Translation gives CVEITGVQPQHF.

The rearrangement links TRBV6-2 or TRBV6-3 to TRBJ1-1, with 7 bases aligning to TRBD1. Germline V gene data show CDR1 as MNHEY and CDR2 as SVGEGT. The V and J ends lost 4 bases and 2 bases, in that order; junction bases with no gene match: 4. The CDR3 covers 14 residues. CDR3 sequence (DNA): TGTGCCAGCAGTTTCACAGGGGACAACACTGAAGCTTTCTTT. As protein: CASSFTGDNTEAFF.

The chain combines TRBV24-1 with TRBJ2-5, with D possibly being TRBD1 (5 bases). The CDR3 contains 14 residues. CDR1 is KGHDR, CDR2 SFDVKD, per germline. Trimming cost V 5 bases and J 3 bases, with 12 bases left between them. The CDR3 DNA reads TGTGCCACCAGTGGGGGCCGCGGAAAAGAGACCCAGTACTTC. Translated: CATSGGRGKETQYF.

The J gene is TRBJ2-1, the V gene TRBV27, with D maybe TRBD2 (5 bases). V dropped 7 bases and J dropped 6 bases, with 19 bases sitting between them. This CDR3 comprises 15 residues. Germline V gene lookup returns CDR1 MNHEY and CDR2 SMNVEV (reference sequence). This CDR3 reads CASKSEETEINEQFF. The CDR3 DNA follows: TGTGCCAGCAAATCGGAGGAAACAGAGATCAATGAGCAGTTCTTC.

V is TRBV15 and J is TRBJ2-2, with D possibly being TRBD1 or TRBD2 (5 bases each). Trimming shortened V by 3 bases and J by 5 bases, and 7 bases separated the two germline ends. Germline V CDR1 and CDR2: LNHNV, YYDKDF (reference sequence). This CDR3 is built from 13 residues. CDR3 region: CATSSGATGELFF. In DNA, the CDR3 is TGTGCCACCAGCAGCGGGGCGACCGGGGAGCTGTTTTTT. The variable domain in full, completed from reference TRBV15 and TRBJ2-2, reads DAMVIQNPRYQVTQFGKPVTLSCSQTLNHNVMYWYQQKSSQAPKLLFHYYDKDFNNEADTPDNFQSRRPNTSFCFLDIRSPGLGDTAMYLCATSSGATGELFFGEGSRLTVL.

CDR3 sequence reads: CASSYGSTDTQYF. As DNA, the CDR3 is TGTGCCAGCAGTTACGGTAGCACAGATACGCAGTATTTT. V and J are TRBV6-6 and TRBJ2-3; D is ambiguous. This CDR3 has 13 amino acids. The V end was cut by 2 bases, the J end by 0 bases, with 3 bases between. Germline CDR1 reads MNHNY; CDR2 reads SVGAGI (reference sequence).

The CDR3 region has the DNA TGTGCCATCAGGGGCGGGGACAGGGTCCCTGAAGCTTTCTTT. Encoded protein: CAIRGGDRVPEAFF. The chain recombines TRBV10-3 with TRBJ1-1; 9 bases agree with TRBD1. This CDR3 has 14 amino acids. Unmatched junction bases numbered 8, after V lost 6 bases and J lost 6 bases. Germline V gene sequence: CDR1 ENHRY, CDR2 SYGVKD.

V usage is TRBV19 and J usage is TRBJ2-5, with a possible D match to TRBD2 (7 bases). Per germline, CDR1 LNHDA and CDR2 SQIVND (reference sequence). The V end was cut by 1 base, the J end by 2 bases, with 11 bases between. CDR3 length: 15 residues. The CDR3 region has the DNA TGTGCCAGTAGTATAGGGGGGGGCTATCAAGAGACCCAGTACTTC. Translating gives CASSIGGGYQETQYF.

The CDR3 region has the DNA TGTGCCAGCAGCTTAGCGCTAGCGGGAGCTGGGGCCAACGTCCTGACTTTC. This sequence encodes CASSLALAGAGANVLTF. The V call is TRBV11-2, the J call TRBJ2-6; 10 nucleotides agree with TRBD2. Germline loops: CDR1 SGHAT, CDR2 FQNNGV. The CDR3 spans 17 residues. V lost 1 base to trimming and J lost 2 bases; unmatched junction nucleotides: 2.

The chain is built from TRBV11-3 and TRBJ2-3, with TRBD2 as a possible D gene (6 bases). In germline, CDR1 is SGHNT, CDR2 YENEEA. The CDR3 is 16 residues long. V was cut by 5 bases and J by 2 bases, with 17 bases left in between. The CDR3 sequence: CASSAGLPVFTDTQYF. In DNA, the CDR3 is TGTGCCAGCAGCGCGGGACTTCCGGTGTTCACAGATACGCAGTATTTT.